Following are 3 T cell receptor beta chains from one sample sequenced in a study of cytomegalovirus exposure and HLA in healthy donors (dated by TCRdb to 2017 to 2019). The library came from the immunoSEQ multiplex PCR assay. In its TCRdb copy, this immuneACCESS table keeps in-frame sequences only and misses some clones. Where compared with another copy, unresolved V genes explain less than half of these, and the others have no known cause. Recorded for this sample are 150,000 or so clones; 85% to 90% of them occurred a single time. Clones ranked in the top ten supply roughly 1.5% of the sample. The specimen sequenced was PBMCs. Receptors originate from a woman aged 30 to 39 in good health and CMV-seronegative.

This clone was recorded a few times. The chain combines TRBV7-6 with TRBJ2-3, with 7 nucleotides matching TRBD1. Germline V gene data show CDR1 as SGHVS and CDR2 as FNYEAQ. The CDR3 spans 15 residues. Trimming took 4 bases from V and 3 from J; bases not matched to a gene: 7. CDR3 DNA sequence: TGTGCCAGCAGCTCCAGACAGGGCGGGACAGATACGCAGTATTTT. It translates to CASSSRQGGTDTQYF.

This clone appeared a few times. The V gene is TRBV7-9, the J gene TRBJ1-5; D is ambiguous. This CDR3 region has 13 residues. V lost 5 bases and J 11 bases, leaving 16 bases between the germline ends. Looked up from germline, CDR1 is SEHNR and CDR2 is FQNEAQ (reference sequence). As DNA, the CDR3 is TGTGCCAGCAGCGACGGGTCATCGGAGGCCCAGCATTTT. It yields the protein CASSDGSSEAQHF.

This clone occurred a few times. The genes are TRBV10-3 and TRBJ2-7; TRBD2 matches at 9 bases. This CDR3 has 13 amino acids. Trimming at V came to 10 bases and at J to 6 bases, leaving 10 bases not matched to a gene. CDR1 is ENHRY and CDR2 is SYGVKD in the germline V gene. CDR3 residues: CATSTGLAVEQYF. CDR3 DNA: TGTGCCACCTCTACGGGACTAGCAGTCGAGCAGTACTTC.